One sample yielded the 22 T cell receptor beta chains listed below, sequenced in a study of siplizumab effects on memory and regulatory T cells. Generated by immunoSEQ multiplex PCR, the TCRdb table keeps only in-frame clones and is missing some. The profile shows around 72,000 clones, around 90% of them singletons. The material sequenced was CD8+ T cells sorted from blood. Source of these receptors: a human donor in good health.

The J gene is TRBJ2-5, the V gene TRBV30; D possibly corresponds to TRBD2 (7 bases). V dropped 8 bases and J dropped 1 base, with 14 bases sitting between them. CDR3 length: 13 residues. The V gene's germline CDR1 is GTSNPN and CDR2 SVGIG (reference sequence). In DNA form, the CDR3 reads TGTGCCCTAGAGGGGGGGGTCCAAGAGACCCAGTACTTC. Translating gives CALEGGVQETQYF.

This clone has only one observation. The V gene is TRBV10-1, the J gene TRBJ2-1; TRBD2 aligns across 12 bases. The CDR3 is 18 residues long. Trimming at V came to 5 bases and at J to 1 base, leaving 9 bases not matched to a gene. Germline loops: CDR1 WNHNN, CDR2 SYGVQD (reference sequence). The CDR3 coding sequence is TGCGCCAGCAGTACCGGGACTAGCGGGCTTCTTTCCTACAATGAGCAGTTCTTC. It is translated as CASSTGTSGLLSYNEQFF.

The chain has TRBV10-3 and TRBJ1-3; 9 bases map to TRBD1. Germline lookup yields CDR1 ENHRY and CDR2 SYGVKD. The CDR3 sequence is 16 residues long. The V segment lost 6 bases and the J segment 1 base; nucleotides outside the gene matches: 7. CDR3 residues: CAISPRDRESGNTIYF. The DNA of the CDR3 is TGTGCCATCAGCCCGCGGGACAGGGAGTCTGGAAACACCATATATTTT.

This clone has only one observation. Its ends do not fully match the called genes, so a read error is possible. Within the sample, other DNA sequences also encode this same CDR3. The chain links TRBV19 to TRBJ2-7; 8 bases are shared with TRBD1. The germline CDR1 and CDR2 sequences are LNHDA and SQIVND (reference sequence). The length of the CDR3 is 14 residues. CDR3 in DNA: TGTGCTAGTAGTCTCGGGACAGGCGCCTACGAGCAGTACTTC. Amino acids: CASSLGTGAYEQYF. The full variable domain, in which reference TRBV19 and TRBJ2-7 provide the parts outside the CDR3, is DGGITQSPKYLFRKEGQNVTLSCEQNLNHDAMYWYRQDPGQGLRLIYYSQIVNDFQKGDIAEGYSVSREKKESFPLTVTSAQKNPTAFYLCASSLGTGAYEQYFGPGTRLTVT.

The chain joins TRBV7-6 to TRBJ2-1; D could derive from TRBD1 or TRBD2 (6 bases each). V was pared by 4 bases and J by 12 bases, with 16 bases between. This CDR3 is built from 13 residues. Germline CDR1 is SGHVS and CDR2 is FNYEAQ. As DNA, the CDR3 is TGTGCCAGCAGCTGGGGGGCTGCCGGGGTGCAGTTCTTC. Protein product: CASSWGAAGVQFF.

V is TRBV7-6 and J is TRBJ2-7; no clear D gene. V was trimmed by 4 bases and J by 7 bases, leaving 8 bases between them. Per germline, CDR1 SGHVS and CDR2 FNYEAQ. The CDR3 spans 11 residues. The CDR3 DNA reads TGTGCCAGCAGCTCCACAGAGGAGCAGTACTTC. Its protein product is CASSSTEEQYF.

This chain links TRBV29-1 with TRBJ2-5; 10 bases line up with TRBD2. Germline V gives CDR1 SQVTM, CDR2 ANQGSEA. This CDR3 spans 12 amino acids. The ends lost 7 bases at V and 5 bases at J; junction bases unmatched: 4. CDR3 sequence reads: CSARAGGETQYF. The CDR3 bases are TGCAGCGCCAGAGCGGGGGGGGAGACCCAGTACTTC.

The V and J genes are TRBV6-1 and TRBJ1-1; TRBD1 matches 8 bases. Germline CDR1 is MNHNS and CDR2 is SASEGT. The trim removed 1 base at V and 3 bases at J, leaving 4 bases unmatched. There are 15 residues in the CDR3. CDR3 bases: TGTGCCAGCAGTGAAGGGACAGGGATTCACACTGAAGCTTTCTTT. Protein product: CASSEGTGIHTEAFF.

This clone has only a few counts. V is TRBV9 and J is TRBJ2-1, with D possibly being TRBD2 (6 bases). Germline V lookup: CDR1 SGDLS, CDR2 YYNGEE. This CDR3 has 15 residues. Deletions cut 2 bases from V and 4 bases from J, with 13 bases between. The CDR3 region is CASSVEEGVYNEQFF. CDR3 DNA sequence: TGTGCCAGCAGCGTCGAGGAGGGAGTATACAATGAGCAGTTCTTC.

The rearrangement uses TRBV2 and TRBJ1-6, with unresolved D. The ends were cut back, 2 bases at V and 3 bases at J, with 8 bases in the middle. This CDR3 is 15 amino acids long. In germline, CDR1 is SNHLY, CDR2 FYNNEI. For the CDR3, the DNA is TGTGCCAGCAGTGAACGGGTATACTATAATTCACCCCTCCACTTT. Protein: CASSERVYYNSPLHF. The full variable domain, in which reference TRBV2 and TRBJ1-6 provide the parts outside the CDR3, is EPEVTQTPSHQVTQMGQEVILRCVPISNHLYFYWYRQILGQKVEFLVSFYNNEISEKSEIFDDQFSVERPDGSNFTLKIRSTKLEDSAMYFCASSERVYYNSPLHFGNGTRLTVT.

The chain has TRBV5-4 and TRBJ2-7; TRBD1 is a possible D gene (5 bases). Germline lookup yields CDR1 SGHNT and CDR2 YYREEE (reference sequence). Deletions cut 4 bases from V and 0 bases from J, with 11 bases between. This CDR3 is 14 amino acids long. CDR3 DNA sequence: TGTGCCAGCAGCCTAGAAGGGGACTCCTACGAGCAGTACTTC. This codes for CASSLEGDSYEQYF.

The rearrangement uses TRBV27 and TRBJ2-7, with TRBD1 identical over 8 bases. With 6 bases clipped from V and 3 bases from J, the junction kept 1 base outside the gene matches. The CDR3 runs to 12 residues. Germline-derived CDR1 and CDR2 are MNHEY and SMNVEV (reference sequence). The CDR3 is CASSTGGYEQYF. CDR3 nucleotide sequence: TGTGCCAGCAGCACAGGGGGCTACGAGCAGTACTTC.

V and J are TRBV7-9 and TRBJ1-5; perhaps TRBD1 as D (6 bases). With 5 bases removed from V and 6 bases from J, the gap between germline ends came to 11 bases. The CDR3 is 13 amino acids. Germline-derived CDR1 and CDR2 are SEHNR and FQNEAQ (reference sequence). Written as DNA, the CDR3 is TGTGCCAGCAGCCACCCAGGGGTTCAGCCCCAGCATTTT. Protein: CASSHPGVQPQHF.

This clone has just a few counts. The chain carries TRBV29-1 and TRBJ2-7; D is undetermined. Per germline, CDR1 SQVTM and CDR2 ANQGSEA. There are 11 residues in the CDR3. The germline V and J ends were trimmed by 7 bases and 3 bases, with 10 bases remaining between them. CDR3 in DNA: TGCAGCGGTGTGCTGGGCTACGAGCAGTACTTC. This translates into CSGVLGYEQYF.

V and J are TRBV6-1 and TRBJ2-7; maybe TRBD1 (6 bases). Trimming left V 6 bases short and J 2 bases short, with 11 bases between. This CDR3 is 13 amino acids long. CDR1 and CDR2 from the germline V gene are MNHNS and SASEGT. The CDR3 sequence: CASRGPGAYEQYF. The CDR3 nucleotides are TGTGCCAGCAGAGGTCCAGGGGCCTACGAGCAGTACTTC.

This chain uses TRBV9 with TRBJ2-7, with 7 nucleotides matching TRBD2. The CDR3 contains 14 residues. CDR1 and CDR2 (germline): SGDLS, YYNGEE. J was trimmed by 2 bases and V by 0 bases; bases with no gene match: 2. The CDR3 DNA reads as TGTGCCAGCAGCGTAGGCGGGACTACCTACGAGCAGTACTTC. Its protein is CASSVGGTTYEQYF.

The chain combines TRBV7-9 with TRBJ2-1, with 8 bases lining up with TRBD2. V lost 3 bases, J lost 5 bases, and 3 bases stayed unmatched. CDR3 length: 14 residues. The germline V gene has CDR1 SEHNR and CDR2 FQNEAQ (reference sequence). The CDR3 nucleotides read TGTGCCAGCAGCTTGCTACTAGCGGACAATGAGCAGTTCTTC. Amino acids: CASSLLLADNEQFF.

This chain joins TRBV6-5 and TRBJ2-1; TRBD2 aligns across 8 bases. Germline values: CDR1 MNHEY, CDR2 SVGAGI. The CDR3 loop spans 13 amino acids. Germline trimming cut 5 bases from V and 5 bases from J; bases unmatched to any gene: 2. CDR3 nucleotide sequence: TGTGCCAGCAGTACGCGGGGGGACAATGAGCAGTTCTTC. This codes for CASSTRGDNEQFF.

The gene calls are TRBV4-1 and TRBJ2-1; 7 positions agree with TRBD2. V was clipped by 3 bases and J by 0 bases; unmatched bases: 8. The CDR3 has 17 residues. Germline V gene data show CDR1 as MGHRA and CDR2 as YSYEKL. The CDR3 protein is CASSQDQRDPSYNEQFF. The CDR3 DNA sequence: TGCGCCAGCAGCCAGGATCAGCGGGATCCCTCCTACAATGAGCAGTTCTTC.

The gene calls are TRBV11-2 and TRBJ1-1; tentative D call: TRBD1 (5 bases). Germline lookup yields CDR1 SGHAT and CDR2 FQNNGV. CDR3 length: 15 residues. Trimming removed 2 bases at V and 0 bases at J, with 10 bases between. DNA of the CDR3: TGTGCCAGCAGCTTATCCAGACAGATGAACACTGAAGCTTTCTTT. Protein sequence: CASSLSRQMNTEAFF.

The J gene is TRBJ2-3, the V gene TRBV11-3; D perhaps matches TRBD1 (5 bases). The CDR3 totals 12 residues. The ends were cut back, 2 bases at V and 6 bases at J, with 6 bases in the middle. In germline, CDR1 is SGHNT, CDR2 YENEEA. CDR3 sequence (DNA): TGTGCCAGCAGCTTACCAGGGGATACGCAGTATTTT. Translation: CASSLPGDTQYF. The full variable domain, its missing parts supplied by reference TRBV11-3 and TRBJ2-3, is EAGVVQSPRYKIIEKKQPVAFWCNPISGHNTLYWYLQNLGQGPELLIRYENEEAVDDSQLPKDRFSAERLKGVDSTLKIQPAELGDSAVYLCASSLPGDTQYFGPGTRLTVL.

This clone was picked up one time. The rearrangement links TRBV7-3 to TRBJ2-1, with 12 bases matching TRBD2. The CDR3 covers 15 residues. With 5 bases clipped from V and 5 bases from J, the junction kept 4 bases outside the gene matches. Germline CDR1 SGHTA, CDR2 FQGTGA. CDR3: CASSPTSGGNNEQFF. CDR3 sequence (DNA): TGTGCCAGCAGCCCGACTAGCGGGGGAAACAATGAGCAGTTCTTC.